These 3 T cell receptor beta chains share one sample of origin, sequenced in a study of a mutant IDH1 vaccine in newly diagnosed glioma. Indicated time point: week 23, last vaccination. Each vaccine dose was 300 ug of mutant IDH1 20-mer peptide, with topical imiquimod. Sequencing used immunoSEQ multiplex PCR; TCRdb keeps in-frame clones, though not all of them. The repertoire holds about 72,000 clones, with nearly 85% as singletons. The antigens for these receptors are not known. This specimen was PBMCs, taken from a glioma patient whose treatment included an IDH1 peptide vaccine. The receptors originated from a man younger than 35 with glioma.

The chain has TRBV19 and TRBJ1-1, with D perhaps matching TRBD1 (6 bases). Germline-derived CDR1 and CDR2 are LNHDA and SQIVND (reference sequence). Trimming left V 5 bases short and J 4 bases short, with 11 bases between. The CDR3 spans 13 residues. The DNA for the CDR3 is TGTGCCAGTAGTCCCCAGGGGTCCACTGAAGCTTTCTTT. The encoded protein is CASSPQGSTEAFF.

This chain connects TRBV30 to TRBJ1-3, with no clear D. Trimming stripped 0 bases from V and 4 bases from J, with 10 bases between. The length of the CDR3 is 14 residues. CDR1 and CDR2 (germline): GTSNPN, SVGIG (reference sequence). CDR3 in DNA: TGTGCCTGGAGTGTACCGGCGGGAGGAAACACCATATATTTT. It encodes CAWSVPAGGNTIYF.

The rearrangement uses TRBV6-6 and TRBJ2-1, with TRBD2 as a possible D gene (5 bases). CDR3 length equals 12 residues. Per germline, CDR1 MNHNY and CDR2 SVGAGI (reference sequence). V was pared by 6 bases and J by 10 bases, with 13 bases between. The DNA for the CDR3 is TGTGCCAGCAGGAGGGCCAACCCCGAGCAGTTCTTC. Its protein product is CASRRANPEQFF.